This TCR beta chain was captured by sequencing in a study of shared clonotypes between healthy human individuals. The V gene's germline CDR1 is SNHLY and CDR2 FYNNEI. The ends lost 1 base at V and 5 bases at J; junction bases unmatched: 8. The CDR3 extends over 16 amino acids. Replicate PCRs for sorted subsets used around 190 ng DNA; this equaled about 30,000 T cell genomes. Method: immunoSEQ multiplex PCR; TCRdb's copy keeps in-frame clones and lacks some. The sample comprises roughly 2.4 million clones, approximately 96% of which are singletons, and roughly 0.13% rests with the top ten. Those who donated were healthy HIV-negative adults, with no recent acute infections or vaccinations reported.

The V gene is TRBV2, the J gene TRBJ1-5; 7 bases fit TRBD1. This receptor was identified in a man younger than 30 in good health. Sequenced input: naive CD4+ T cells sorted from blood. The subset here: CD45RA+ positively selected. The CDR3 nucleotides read TGTGCCAGCAGTGAAGGGGGGACAGCACCTTATCAGCCCCAGCATTTT. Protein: CASSEGGTAPYQPQHF. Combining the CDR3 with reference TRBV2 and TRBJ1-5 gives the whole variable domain EPEVTQTPSHQVTQMGQEVILRCVPISNHLYFYWYRQILGQKVEFLVSFYNNEISEKSEIFDDQFSVERPDGSNFTLKIRSTKLEDSAMYFCASSEGGTAPYQPQHFGDGTRLSIL.